The 5 T cell receptor beta chains below were found in one sample sequenced in a study of PD-L1 blockade in urothelial cancer. Only in-frame clones appear in the TCRdb table, and some are missing; sequencing was by immunoSEQ multiplex PCR. The sample yields 37,000 or so clones, 65% to 85% seen once. Sequencing was performed on PBMCs, taken around atezolizumab (anti-PD-L1) treatment. The source of these receptors is a man between 60 and 75 years old with urothelial cancer.

This clone was observed a few times. The chain is built from TRBV11-2 and TRBJ2-1, with 7 bases lining up with TRBD2. CDR1 and CDR2 (germline): SGHAT, FQNNGV. Trimming at V came to 5 bases and at J to 10 bases, leaving 5 bases not matched to a gene. The CDR3 consists of 12 residues. The CDR3 protein is CASSPSGMEQFF. The CDR3 nucleotides are TGTGCCAGCAGCCCCAGCGGGATGGAGCAGTTCTTC. Full variable domain (rest looked up from reference TRBV11-2 and TRBJ2-1): EAGVAQSPRYKIIEKRQSVAFWCNPISGHATLYWYQQILGQGPKLLIQFQNNGVVDDSQLPKDRFSAERLKGVDSTLKIQPAKLEDSAVYLCASSPSGMEQFFGPGTRLTVL.

The genes are TRBV7-6 and TRBJ2-2; 13 positions agree with TRBD2. The J segment lost 0 bases and the V segment lost 6 bases, leaving 4 bases of the junction unmatched. Germline-derived CDR1 and CDR2 are SGHVS and FNYEAQ. The CDR3 runs to 17 residues. CDR3 region: CASRSGLAGTNTGELFF. CDR3 in DNA: TGTGCCAGCAGATCGGGACTAGCGGGGACGAACACCGGGGAGCTGTTTTTT.

The chain recombines TRBV6-1 with TRBJ1-1; D perhaps matches TRBD1 (6 bases). CDR3 length equals 14 residues. Germline CDR1 reads MNHNS; CDR2 reads SASEGT. The ends were cut back, 8 bases at V and 2 bases at J, with 15 bases in the middle. This CDR3 is CASVRTVLNTEAFF. For the CDR3, the DNA is TGTGCCAGCGTGAGGACAGTTCTTAACACTGAAGCTTTCTTT.

The chain couples TRBV5-1 to TRBJ2-7; 14 bases match TRBD2. The CDR3 is 14 amino acids. Germline trimming cut 0 bases from V and 7 bases from J; bases unmatched to any gene: 0. Germline assignment: CDR1 SGHRS and CDR2 YFSETQ. CDR3 region: CASSLGTSGGEQYF. The DNA of the CDR3 is TGCGCCAGCAGCTTGGGGACTAGCGGGGGGGAGCAGTACTTC.

This clone was seen just once. CDR3 sequence: CASSRTNTGELFF. CDR3 coding DNA: TGTGCCAGCAGCAGGACAAACACCGGGGAGCTGTTTTTT. This chain uses TRBV6-5 with TRBJ2-2, with D perhaps matching TRBD1 (5 bases). Germline-derived CDR1 and CDR2 are MNHEY and SVGAGI. The CDR3 is 13 residues long. V lost 6 bases to trimming and J lost 2 bases, with 7 bases between them.